These T cell receptor beta chains were read from a single sample in a study of shared clonotypes between healthy human individuals. TCRdb's copy holds only in-frame clones and misses some; the assay was immunoSEQ multiplex PCR. The sample includes some 980,000 clones, around three quarters of them seen just once. Sequencing input: memory CD4+ T cells sorted from blood. The receptors originated from a man aged 18 to 30 in good health. Each CDR3 is given with its conserved first and last residue. The order of the fields is clone size, D gene, J gene, V gene, CDR3 protein, CDR3 DNA. The D gene is left open where the match is weak. Clone size is not always given. Where it is, it says once, few, many or a class for expanded clones.

.	.	TRBJ2-3	TRBV11-2	CASSLAAPKVDTQYF	TGTGCCAGCAGCTTGGCGGCGCCGAAGGTAGATACGCAGTATTTT
.	.	TRBJ2-7	TRBV6-5	CASSFGVLAYEQYF	TGTGCCAGCAGTTTTGGGGTTCTTGCCTACGAGCAGTACTTC
many	.	TRBJ2-3	TRBV7-2	CASSYRADTQYF	TGTGCCAGCAGTTACCGGGCGGATACGCAGTATTTT
.	TRBD1	TRBJ2-2	TRBV5-4	CASSMRGTGGTGELFF	TGTGCCAGCAGCATGAGGGGGACAGGAGGCACCGGGGAGCTGTTTTTT
.	.	TRBJ2-7	TRBV2	CASSEQGRVGQYF	TGTGCCAGCAGTGAGCAAGGCCGAGTAGGGCAGTACTTC
.	.	TRBJ2-7	TRBV6-1	CASQAFLAYEQYF	TGTGCCAGCCAGGCATTTTTGGCCTACGAGCAGTACTTC
few	.	TRBJ2-1	TRBV4-1	CASSQEGGGASSYNEQFF	TGCGCCAGCAGCCAAGAAGGTGGTGGCGCTAGCTCCTACAATGAGCAGTTCTTC
.	.	TRBJ2-7	TRBV7-2	CASMPGPQISEQYF	TGTGCCAGCATGCCGGGTCCCCAAATCTCCGAGCAGTACTTC
medium-sized	TRBD1	TRBJ2-1	TRBV6-1	CASSAGQGRDEQFF	TGTGCCAGCAGTGCGGGACAGGGAAGGGATGAGCAGTTCTTC
once	.	TRBJ1-1	TRBV7-9	CASSREQLNTEAFF	TGTGCCAGCAGCCGGGAGCAGTTGAACACTGAAGCTTTCTTT
.	TRBD1	TRBJ2-7	TRBV18	CASSPPGTGMYEQYF	TGTGCCAGCTCCCCGCCCGGGACAGGGATGTACGAGCAGTACTTC
.	.	TRBJ1-3	TRBV11-3	CASSLGTGWSLDTIYF	TGTGCCAGCAGCTTAGGGACCGGATGGAGTTTGGACACCATATATTTT
.	.	TRBJ1-1	TRBV5-8	CASSSPPPEAFF	TGTGCCAGCAGCTCACCCCCGCCTGAAGCTTTCTTT
.	.	TRBJ2-7	TRBV7-3	CASSLNPTYEQYF	TGTGCCAGCAGCTTAAATCCCACCTACGAGCAGTACTTC
.	.	TRBJ2-6	TRBV30	CAWAPVVGRSGANVLTF	TGTGCCTGGGCACCCGTTGTAGGAAGGTCTGGGGCCAACGTCCTGACTTTC
.	TRBD1	TRBJ1-5	TRBV5-8	CASSLTGTVSNQPQHF	TGTGCCAGCAGCTTGACCGGGACAGTCAGCAATCAGCCCCAGCATTTT
.	.	TRBJ1-4	TRBV6-1	CASRTDRRTNEKLFF	TGTGCCAGCAGGACCGACAGAAGAACTAATGAAAAACTGTTTTTT
.	TRBD2	TRBJ2-7	TRBV18	CASSPLAGAYEQYF	TGTGCCAGCTCACCACTAGCGGGGGCCTACGAGCAGTACTTC
.	TRBD2	TRBJ2-5	TRBV15	CATSPSSGGIETQYF	TGTGCCACCAGTCCCTCTAGCGGGGGGATAGAGACCCAGTACTTC
.	.	TRBJ2-2	TRBV6-1	CASILLTGPGELFF	TGTGCCAGCATCCTACTGACAGGTCCCGGGGAGCTGTTTTTT
.	.	TRBJ2-7	TRBV6-1	CASNSQGLSPSEQYF	TGTGCCAGCAACTCACAGGGCCTTTCACCTTCGGAGCAGTACTTC
few	.	TRBJ2-3	TRBV29-1	CSVGGTDTQYF	TGCAGCGTTGGCGGCACAGATACGCAGTATTTT
many	.	TRBJ1-1	TRBV27	CASSLFGGRNTEAFF	TGTGCCAGCAGTTTATTCGGGGGGAGGAACACTGAAGCTTTCTTT
.	.	TRBJ1-1	TRBV19	CASSVDIPNTEAFF	TGTGCCAGTAGTGTGGACATCCCGAACACTGAAGCTTTCTTT
.	.	TRBJ2-6	TRBV4-3	CASSQTVTGANVLTF	TGCGCCAGCAGCCAAACGGTTACTGGGGCCAACGTCCTGACTTTC
.	TRBD1	TRBJ2-1	TRBV5-4	CASSPGRDRSNEQFF	TGTGCCAGCAGCCCGGGGCGGGACAGGTCAAATGAGCAGTTCTTC
.	TRBD1	TRBJ2-2	TRBV6-6	CASSGPGQGAGGELFF	TGTGCCAGCAGTGGACCGGGACAGGGGGCAGGCGGGGAGCTGTTTTTT
few	.	TRBJ1-3	TRBV29-1	CSVVAGTGNTIYF	TGCAGCGTTGTAGCCGGGACTGGAAACACCATATATTTT
.	.	TRBJ2-2	TRBV28	CASSFVRVNTGELFF	TGTGCCAGCAGTTTCGTCAGGGTGAACACCGGGGAGCTGTTTTTT
.	.	TRBJ2-4	TRBV11-2	CASSSGGGKNIQYF	TGTGCCAGCTCTTCAGGTGGGGGCAAAAACATTCAGTACTTC
few	TRBD2	TRBJ2-7	TRBV7-9	CASSFDGGSYEQYF	TGTGCCAGCAGCTTTGACGGCGGGAGTTACGAGCAGTACTTC
.	TRBD1	TRBJ2-1	TRBV28	CASRPPGQGSGDTYNEQFF	TGTGCCAGCCGACCTCCCGGACAGGGGAGTGGAGACACATACAATGAGCAGTTCTTC
.	TRBD1	TRBJ1-2	TRBV19	CASSIPGTGDYGYTF	TGTGCCAGTAGTATACCCGGGACAGGGGACTATGGCTACACCTTC
once	.	TRBJ2-5	TRBV9	CASSPEGGQQETQYF	TGTGCCAGCAGCCCGGAGGGGGGACAGCAAGAGACCCAGTACTTC
.	.	TRBJ2-1	TRBV12-5	CASGFSGSSYNEQFF	TGTGCTAGTGGTTTTAGCGGAAGCTCCTACAATGAGCAGTTCTTC
.	.	TRBJ2-1	TRBV9	CASSAGLEANEQFF	TGTGCCAGCAGCGCAGGGTTGGAGGCCAATGAGCAGTTCTTC
.	.	TRBJ2-7	TRBV10-1	CASSSGAMPYEQYF	TGCGCCAGCAGTTCAGGGGCTATGCCCTACGAGCAGTACTTC
.	TRBD2	TRBJ2-3	TRBV9	CASSVGLAGASTDTQYF	TGTGCCAGCAGCGTAGGGCTAGCGGGGGCCAGCACAGATACGCAGTATTTT
.	.	TRBJ2-7	TRBV7-9	CASSLARLRANYSFHEQYF	TGTGCCAGCAGCTTAGCCCGCCTTCGGGCCAACTATAGTTTCCACGAGCAGTACTTC
.	.	TRBJ1-2	TRBV30	CAWTPSRDYGYTF	TGTGCCTGGACTCCTAGCCGGGACTATGGCTACACCTTC
.	.	TRBJ2-5	TRBV18	CASSPPMEQETQYF	TGTGCCAGCTCCCCCCCAATGGAGCAAGAGACCCAGTACTTC
once	.	TRBJ1-1	TRBV2	CASSVFGEAFF	TGTGCCAGCAGTGTTTTTGGGGAAGCTTTCTTT
.	.	TRBJ1-2	TRBV6-5	CASWAVNYGYTF	TGTGCCAGCTGGGCCGTTAACTATGGCTACACCTTC
.	TRBD1	TRBJ2-3	TRBV5-4	CASSPDRGRDTQYF	TGTGCCAGCAGTCCGGACAGGGGCCGGGATACGCAGTATTTT
.	.	TRBJ2-1	TRBV4-1	CASSQVGLTSYNEQFF	TGCGCCAGCAGCCAAGTCGGCCTTACCTCCTACAATGAGCAGTTCTTC
.	TRBD1	TRBJ1-2	TRBV14	CASSPGTGFYGYTF	TGTGCCAGCAGCCCGGGGACAGGGTTTTATGGCTACACCTTC
.	.	TRBJ1-1	TRBV18	CASSPPLGSLLNTEAFF	TGTGCCAGCTCACCACCGTTGGGGTCTCTACTGAACACTGAAGCTTTCTTT
.	TRBD2	TRBJ2-7	TRBV14	CASSGKRGGTYEQYF	TGTGCCAGCAGCGGGAAGCGGGGAGGCACCTACGAGCAGTACTTC
.	TRBD1	TRBJ2-6	TRBV28	CASRRTGLTGANVLTF	TGTGCCAGCAGGCGGACAGGGCTGACTGGGGCCAACGTCCTGACTTTC
once	.	TRBJ1-5	TRBV19	CAAGKFSNQPQHF	TGTGCCGCCGGAAAGTTTAGCAATCAGCCCCAGCATTTT
.	TRBD2	TRBJ2-5	TRBV5-4	CASSRGTSGKETQYF	TGTGCCAGCAGCAGAGGGACTAGCGGAAAAGAGACCCAGTACTTC
.	TRBD2	TRBJ2-2	TRBV4-2	CASSQRRGRSDTGELFF	TGTGCCAGCAGCCAAAGGCGGGGGAGGTCGGACACCGGGGAGCTGTTTTTT
few	.	TRBJ1-1	TRBV29-1	CSVQQGEGGTEAFF	TGCAGTGTCCAACAGGGAGAAGGGGGCACTGAAGCTTTCTTT
.	.	TRBJ2-1	TRBV2	CASTQEGTPNEQFF	TGTGCCAGCACTCAGGAGGGGACTCCCAATGAGCAGTTCTTC
.	TRBD1	TRBJ2-7	TRBV19	CASSAGTGVYEQYF	TGTGCCAGTAGTGCCGGGACAGGGGTTTACGAGCAGTACTTC